This T cell receptor beta chain comes out of a study of cytomegalovirus exposure and HLA in healthy donors. With 60 Vbeta and 13 Jbeta primers, the PCR was carried out. Assay: immunoSEQ multiplex PCR; the TCRdb copy retains only in-frame clones and omits some. Of 150,000 to 200,000 clones listed, around 79% were seen once; the top ten hold 1.6%. To note about this clone: Its antigen is unknown.

Germline lookup yields CDR1 MNHEY and CDR2 SVGAGI. This CDR3 contains 14 residues. Trimming took 7 bases from V and 2 from J, leaving 14 bases between them. Findings and caveats of the study: Later analysis showed most CMV-associated TCR beta chains appearing HLA-restricted. Reported results showed that the classifier diagnosed cytomegalovirus status with high specificity and sensitivity.

The sequenced material came from PBMCs. The J gene is TRBJ2-5, the V gene TRBV6-5; a weak D match, TRBD1 (6 bases). The receptor was derived from a woman aged 45-59 years in good health and CMV-seronegative. This CDR3 reads CASTGTPSQETQYF. The CDR3 DNA follows: TGTGCCAGCACCGGGACACCATCTCAAGAGACCCAGTACTTC.